These 12 T cell receptor beta chains were sequenced from one sample in a study of T cell repertoires in cytomegalovirus infection. TCRdb independently ran MiXCR on the reads; one entry per CDR3 protein. The sample shows about 240,000 distinct CDR3 sequences, 6.5% of them seen only once. The sequencing input was PBMCs. The receptors derive from a human donor in good health (CMV status not recorded). Some clones in this sample may be carry-over from other donors' samples.

This clonotype was detected ten times or more. The V and J genes are TRBV19 and TRBJ2-2; D is perhaps TRBD1 (6 bases). The CDR3 runs to 15 residues. Trimming took off 11 bases at V and 0 bases at J, with 16 bases between the two ends. Germline assignment: CDR1 LNHDA and CDR2 SQIVND (reference sequence). Written as DNA, the CDR3 is TGTGCCCCCAAGAGACAGGACTCGAACACCGGGGAGCTGTTTTTT. It is translated as CAPKRQDSNTGELFF. Based on the CDR3 plus reference TRBV19 and TRBJ2-2, the full variable domain is DGGITQSPKYLFRKEGQNVTLSCEQNLNHDAMYWYRQDPGQGLRLIYYSQIVNDFQKGDIAEGYSVSREKKESFPLTVTSAQKNPTAFYLCAPKRQDSNTGELFFGEGSRLTVL.

The table lists this clonotype with many counts. V usage is TRBV5-6 and J usage is TRBJ2-7; 7 bases are shared with TRBD1. The CDR3 length is 15 residues. V lost 3 bases, J lost 3 bases, and 9 bases stayed unmatched. In germline, CDR1 is SGHDT, CDR2 YYEEEE. The CDR3 coding sequence is TGTGCCAGCAGCTCGCCCGGGACAGCTTACTACGAGCAGTACTTC. This encodes CASSSPGTAYYEQYF.

The chain has TRBV2 and TRBJ1-5; D gene uncertain. This CDR3 region has 15 residues. Germline values: CDR1 SNHLY, CDR2 FYNNEI. Trimming took off 4 bases at V and 2 bases at J, with 12 bases between the two ends. CDR3 region: CASSVYGLGNQPQHF. The CDR3 bases are TGTGCCAGCAGTGTATATGGGCTAGGCAATCAGCCCCAGCATTTT. The complete variable domain, with remaining parts taken from reference TRBV2 and TRBJ1-5, reads EPEVTQTPSHQVTQMGQEVILRCVPISNHLYFYWYRQILGQKVEFLVSFYNNEISEKSEIFDDQFSVERPDGSNFTLKIRSTKLEDSAMYFCASSVYGLGNQPQHFGDGTRLSIL.

This clonotype has a count of ten or more. The chain couples TRBV19 to TRBJ1-2, with 7 positions matching TRBD1. Trimming removed 7 bases from V and 4 bases from J; junction bases left unmatched: 3. The germline gives CDR1 LNHDA, CDR2 SQIVND (reference sequence). The CDR3 has 12 residues. The CDR3 loop is CASKDRLYGYTF. For the CDR3, the DNA is TGTGCCAGTAAGGACAGGCTCTATGGCTACACCTTC. Full variable domain (missing parts from reference TRBV19 and TRBJ1-2): DGGITQSPKYLFRKEGQNVTLSCEQNLNHDAMYWYRQDPGQGLRLIYYSQIVNDFQKGDIAEGYSVSREKKESFPLTVTSAQKNPTAFYLCASKDRLYGYTFGSGTRLTVV.

The sample holds many counts of this clonotype. The V call is TRBV6-2 or TRBV6-3, the J call TRBJ2-6, with a possible D match to TRBD2 (6 bases). Trimming shortened V by 5 bases and J by 4 bases, and 18 bases separated the two germline ends. Germline CDR1 MNHEY, CDR2 SVGEGT. This CDR3 spans 17 amino acids. The CDR3 loop reads CASSPPRRGAGANVLTF. The CDR3 DNA reads TGTGCCAGCAGTCCGCCGCGGAGGGGTGCAGGGGCCAACGTCCTGACTTTC.

At least ten counts were recorded for this clonotype. The chain is built from TRBV6-1 and TRBJ1-2, with D possibly matching TRBD1 (5 bases). In germline, CDR1 is MNHNS, CDR2 SASEGT. CDR3 size: 15 residues. The V and J ends lost 6 bases and 1 base respectively, with 15 bases between them. CDR3 DNA: TGTGCCAGCAGGCTCGGGGGAAGTGGTAACTATGGCTACACCTTC. Translation gives CASRLGGSGNYGYTF.

This clonotype was detected a few times. V is TRBV3-1 and J is TRBJ1-1; D is uncertain. Trimming shortened V by 2 bases and J by 4 bases, and 8 bases separated the two germline ends. The CDR3 is 13 amino acids. Germline V gives CDR1 LGHDT, CDR2 YNNKEL (reference sequence). The CDR3 DNA reads TGTGCCAGCAGCCAAACTTCGAGCACTGAAGCTTTCTTT. Translation gives CASSQTSSTEAFF.

This clonotype showed up many times. This chain joins TRBV7-2 and TRBJ2-2; D unresolved. Germline V lookup: CDR1 SGHTA, CDR2 FQGNSA. Trimming cost V 1 base and J 1 base, with 7 bases left between them. The CDR3 extends over 15 amino acids. Here the CDR3 reads CASSLVVLNTGELFF. The DNA of the CDR3 is TGTGCCAGCAGCTTAGTGGTTCTGAACACCGGGGAGCTGTTTTTT.

This clonotype was recorded at least ten times. The chain has TRBV5-5 and TRBJ1-3; D gene ambiguous. V was pared by 0 bases and J by 4 bases, with 11 bases between. The CDR3 consists of 15 residues. Germline CDR1 SGHKS, CDR2 YYEKEE (reference sequence). CDR3 nucleotide sequence: TGTGCCAGCAGCTTGGGCGGAGGCCAGGGAAACACCATATATTTT. This translates into CASSLGGGQGNTIYF.

This clonotype has a count of ten or more. Written as DNA, the CDR3 is TGTGCCAGCTCACCCCTCCAGCGTTACGAGCAGTACTTC. This gives the protein CASSPLQRYEQYF. This rearrangement joins TRBV18 to TRBJ2-7; D gene uncertain. The ends were cut back, 3 bases at V and 4 bases at J, with 10 bases in the middle. Per the germline V gene, CDR1 is KGHSH and CDR2 is LQKENI. This CDR3 has 13 amino acids.

This clonotype was detected ten times or more. V and J are TRBV6-1 and TRBJ2-7, with TRBD1 matching 10 bases. Germline values: CDR1 MNHNS, CDR2 SASEGT. Trimming cost V 6 bases and J 2 bases; bases outside gene matches: 7. The CDR3 is 15 residues long. CDR3 coding DNA: TGTGCCAGCAGCCGGACAGGGGGTTATACCTACGAGCAGTACTTC. Protein sequence: CASSRTGGYTYEQYF.

This clonotype was seen many times. The chain uses TRBV7-6 and TRBJ2-5; D may be TRBD2 (5 bases). V shed 8 bases and J shed 5 bases, with 18 bases lying between them. CDR3 size: 14 residues. CDR1 and CDR2 (germline): SGHVS, FNYEAQ. CDR3 DNA sequence: TGTGCCAGCCGCCAGGCGGGCGGATGGGAGACCCAGTACTTC. Translating gives CASRQAGGWETQYF.